The 10 T cell receptor beta chains presented below share a single source sample, sequenced in a study of identifying expanded T cells in peripheral blood. TCRdb's table, derived via immunoSEQ multiplex PCR, lists solely in-frame clones and lacks some. The table records fewer than 65,000 clones, around 87% of them present only once. Input material: blood. Source of these receptors: a person between 18 and 69 years old in good health.

V and J are TRBV5-6 and TRBJ1-5; TRBD1 matches 7 bases. This CDR3 has 15 residues. Germline loops: CDR1 SGHDT, CDR2 YYEEEE. V trimming: 4 bases; J trimming: 2 bases; junction bases outside the gene matches: 6. In DNA form, the CDR3 reads TGTGCCAGCAGCCTTTGGGACAGAGGCAATCAGCCCCAGCATTTT. This encodes CASSLWDRGNQPQHF.

The chain recombines TRBV5-1 with TRBJ1-2; D possibly corresponds to TRBD1 (6 bases). CDR1 and CDR2 (germline): SGHRS, YFSETQ. The V end was cut by 6 bases, the J end by 2 bases, with 17 bases between. The CDR3 is 15 amino acids. The CDR3 loop reads CASTPLPGGNYGYTF. In DNA, the CDR3 is TGCGCCAGCACCCCCCTGCCGGGGGGCAACTATGGCTACACCTTC.

The chain joins TRBV7-3 to TRBJ2-1; either TRBD1 or TRBD2 may fit D (5 bases each). Trimming removed 0 bases from V and 9 bases from J, with 9 bases in between. The CDR3 covers 13 residues. Germline V gene sequence: CDR1 SGHTA, CDR2 FQGTGA. The CDR3 coding sequence is TGTGCCAGCAGCTTAACGATGAGGGGTGAGCAGTTCTTC. Translation gives CASSLTMRGEQFF.

The chain has TRBV5-1 and TRBJ2-4; D may be TRBD2 (6 bases). V was trimmed by 1 base and J by 1 base, leaving 15 bases between them. Germline assignment: CDR1 SGHRS and CDR2 YFSETQ. This CDR3 is 17 amino acids long. The CDR3 region has the DNA TGCGCCAGCAGCTTGACCACTCTAGCGAACGCCAAAAACATTCAGTACTTC. Translating it yields CASSLTTLANAKNIQYF.

The chain couples TRBV11-3 to TRBJ2-7; 8 nucleotides agree with TRBD1. This CDR3 has 15 amino acids. V gave up 3 bases and J gave up 1 base; unmatched junction bases: 5. Germline values: CDR1 SGHNT, CDR2 YENEEA. The CDR3 reads CASSFIRTGSYEQYF. As DNA, the CDR3 is TGTGCCAGCAGCTTTATCCGGACAGGGTCCTACGAGCAGTACTTC.

V is TRBV29-1 and J is TRBJ2-7, with 8 bases fitting TRBD1. V gave up 7 bases and J gave up 3 bases; unmatched junction bases: 5. The CDR3 sequence is 12 residues long. Germline values: CDR1 SQVTM, CDR2 ANQGSEA. Here the CDR3 DNA reads TGCAGCGCGGGACAGGTGAACTACGAGCAGTACTTC. Translating gives CSAGQVNYEQYF.

For this clone: At the DNA level, this CDR3 is encoded by other sequences in the same sample as well. The rearrangement links TRBV6-1 to TRBJ2-3, with 12 nucleotides matching TRBD2. The CDR3 is made up of 15 amino acids. Per the germline V gene, CDR1 is MNHNS and CDR2 is SASEGT. V dropped 4 bases and J dropped 4; count of bases not matched to a gene: 3. As DNA, the CDR3 is TGTGCCAGCAGTGTTGCTAGCGGGGGGGCAGATACGCAGTATTTT. The encoded protein is CASSVASGGADTQYF.

The rearrangement joins TRBV7-2 to TRBJ2-5; TRBD2 matches at 9 bases. CDR1 is SGHTA, CDR2 FQGNSA, per germline. CDR3 length: 13 residues. The ends lost 5 bases at V and 10 bases at J; junction bases unmatched: 8. The CDR3 reads CASSNIAGAIQYF. Here the CDR3 DNA reads TGTGCCAGCAGCAATATAGCGGGAGCCATCCAGTACTTC.

The chain employs TRBV5-1 and TRBJ2-1; 7 nucleotides match TRBD1. With 7 bases clipped from V and 8 bases from J, the junction kept 12 bases outside the gene matches. CDR1 SGHRS and CDR2 YFSETQ come from the germline V gene. This CDR3 comprises 14 residues. The CDR3 nucleotides are TGCGCCAGCGGACCGACAGGGAATTGGTATGAGCAGTTCTTC. Protein sequence: CASGPTGNWYEQFF.

V gene TRBV27 combines with J gene TRBJ2-3; 10 bases fit TRBD2. CDR1 and CDR2 (germline): MNHEY, SMNVEV (reference sequence). Trimming cost V 2 bases and J 0 bases; bases outside gene matches: 5. The CDR3 covers 17 residues. Here the CDR3 reads CASSLPRTSGSTDTQYF. The CDR3 DNA follows: TGTGCCAGCAGTTTACCCCGGACTAGCGGTAGCACAGATACGCAGTATTTT.